These 2 T cell receptor beta chains originate from one sample sequenced in a study of post-analysis software for immune sequencing data. Findings of the study overall: With TRBV5-6, TRBV5-1 and TRBV20-1 included, about five TRBV segments were more frequent in patients than in controls.

Their recognized antigens are unknown. Libraries were made from TCR beta cDNA, and they carried unique molecular identifiers. A single record per CDR3 protein comes from TCRdb applying MiXCR to the PCR reads. This table has around 770,000 distinct CDR3 sequences, approximately 44% appearing once. Sequencing input: blood. These TCRs come from a girl aged 10 to 17 with multiple sclerosis.

V gene TRBV28 combines with J gene TRBJ2-1; TRBD1 or TRBD2 may be the D gene (5 bases each). V gave up 3 bases and J gave up 9 bases, with 15 bases separating them. This CDR3 is 14 amino acids long. The germline V gene encodes CDR1 MDHEN and CDR2 SYDVKM. CDR3 protein: CASSLGVPRSEQFF. CDR3 bases: TGTGCCAGCAGTTTGGGGGTCCCTCGGAGTGAGCAGTTCTTC.

V usage is TRBV20-1 and J usage is TRBJ2-1; no definite D call. Deletions cut 4 bases from V and 3 bases from J, with 16 bases between. From germline, CDR1 is DFQATT and CDR2 SNEGSKA (reference sequence). The length of the CDR3 is 15 residues. The CDR3 loop reads CSAINPKTLYNEQFF. Written as DNA, the CDR3 is TGCAGTGCTATTAACCCCAAGACACTCTACAATGAGCAGTTCTTC.